Described below is a single T cell receptor (beta chain) sequence and its context. This CDR3 has 15 amino acids. V shed 4 bases and J 6 bases; nucleotides not matched to a gene: 3. From germline, CDR1 is LGHNA and CDR2 YSLEER. The data stem from a study of blood T cell repertoires in COVID-19. TCRdb's table, derived via immunoSEQ multiplex PCR, lists solely in-frame clones and lacks some. Of some 76,000 clones listed, about four fifths are singletons. Sequencing used peripheral blood. The V call is TRBV4-3, the J call TRBJ2-2; TRBD2 matches 12 bases. This TCR was sampled from a woman in her fifties or sixties with acute or convalescent COVID-19. The CDR3 sequence: CASSRSSGGAGELFF. The DNA for the CDR3 is TGCGCCAGCAGCCGATCTAGCGGGGGGGCCGGGGAGCTGTTTTTT.